What follows are 18 T cell receptor beta chains derived from one specimen sequenced in a study of Ad26.COV2.S vaccination and SARS-CoV-2 variants. Regarding treatment: some 20 received Ad26.COV2.S at low or high dose, single or two shots; 5 received placebo; per-sample allocation not given. Material that was analyzed had been drawn on day 63 after the first vaccine or placebo injection. Generated by immunoSEQ multiplex PCR, the TCRdb table keeps only in-frame clones and is missing some. The table shows some 340,000 clones, with about 86% occurring only once. The specimen comprised peripheral blood, sampled in a trial of Ad26.COV2.S vaccine versus placebo. The receptors shown here come from a person aged 18-65 years who received the Ad26.COV2.S COVID-19 vaccine or a placebo.

J is TRBJ1-2 and V is TRBV25-1, with D possibly matching TRBD1 (5 bases). The CDR3 covers 13 residues. CDR1 and CDR2 (germline): MGHDK, SYGVNS. The ends were cut back, 7 bases at V and 6 bases at J, with 15 bases in the middle. The CDR3 DNA reads TGTGCCAGCACCCTTAGGGGAGTTGATGGCTACACCTTC. Translated: CASTLRGVDGYTF.

CDR3 sequence reads: CASSLDAGVSYNEQFF. CDR3 bases: TGTGCCAGCAGCTTAGATGCAGGGGTATCCTACAATGAGCAGTTCTTC. The J gene is TRBJ2-1, the V gene TRBV11-1, with D perhaps TRBD1 (6 bases). Trimming removed 1 base from V and 1 base from J, with 11 bases in between. The CDR3 is made up of 16 amino acids. Germline values: CDR1 SGHAT, CDR2 FQDESV (reference sequence).

The chain combines TRBV5-4 with TRBJ2-3; D remains ambiguous. V gave up 4 bases and J gave up 5 bases, with 14 bases separating them. This CDR3 has 14 amino acids. Germline values: CDR1 SGHNT, CDR2 YYREEE (reference sequence). The CDR3 region is CASSLARTGDTQYF. The CDR3 coding sequence is TGTGCCAGCAGCCTTGCCCGCACCGGAGATACGCAGTATTTT.

This clone was observed a handful of times. The genes are TRBV7-6 and TRBJ1-3; D remains unclear. Per germline, CDR1 SGHVS and CDR2 FNYEAQ. Trimming removed 1 base from V and 0 bases from J, with 7 bases in between. The CDR3 spans 15 residues. CDR3 sequence (DNA): TGTGCCAGCAGCTTAGATAGGGTCTCTGGAAACACCATATATTTT. Amino acid sequence: CASSLDRVSGNTIYF.

V usage is TRBV7-6 and J usage is TRBJ2-7; TRBD1 matches at 8 bases. This CDR3 is built from 18 residues. Germline CDR1 reads SGHVS; CDR2 reads FNYEAQ. The J segment lost 1 base and the V segment lost 7 bases, leaving 18 bases of the junction unmatched. The CDR3: CASTPPITDRAFSYEQYF. The CDR3, as DNA: TGTGCCAGCACCCCACCGATAACGGACAGGGCTTTTTCCTACGAGCAGTACTTC.

This clone was counted only a few times. The chain couples TRBV5-1 to TRBJ1-1; 9 nucleotides agree with TRBD1. Trimming removed 4 bases from V and 6 bases from J; junction bases left unmatched: 4. In germline, CDR1 is SGHRS, CDR2 YFSETQ. The CDR3 is 13 amino acids. The CDR3 coding sequence is TGCGCCAGCAGCCCCCGGACAGGGGCTGAAGCTTTCTTT. It translates to CASSPRTGAEAFF. Combining the CDR3 with reference TRBV5-1 and TRBJ1-1 gives the whole variable domain KAGVTQTPRYLIKTRGQQVTLSCSPISGHRSVSWYQQTPGQGLQFLFEYFSETQRNKGNFPGRFSGRQFSNSRSEMNVSTLELGDSALYLCASSPRTGAEAFFGQGTRLTVV.

This rearrangement joins TRBV19 to TRBJ2-2; D is unresolved. The V gene's germline CDR1 is LNHDA and CDR2 SQIVND (reference sequence). V was trimmed by 3 bases and J by 1 base, leaving 6 bases between them. The CDR3 covers 14 residues. CDR3 coding DNA: TGTGCCAGTAGTATCTTTGGGAACACCGGGGAGCTGTTTTTT. Residues: CASSIFGNTGELFF.

The chain couples TRBV12-1 to TRBJ1-2; the table assigns TRBD1, which was not confirmed against the DNA. TRBV12-1 is listed as a pseudogene. The CDR3 spans 15 residues. The CDR3: CASSLSTRRGQGNTF. DNA for the CDR3: TGTGCCAGCAGTTTATCAACCCGCCGGGGACAGGGGAACACCTTC.

This chain connects TRBV7-2 to TRBJ1-5; D possibly corresponds to TRBD1 (6 bases). This CDR3 spans 15 amino acids. Trimming cost V 1 base and J 1 base, with 8 bases left between them. CDR1 and CDR2 (germline): SGHTA, FQGNSA. The CDR3: CASSLGQGSNQPQHF. In DNA, the CDR3 is TGTGCCAGCAGCTTAGGGCAGGGGAGCAATCAGCCCCAGCATTTT.

The V gene is TRBV7-9, the J gene TRBJ1-2; D is unresolved. Germline CDR1 and CDR2: SEHNR and FQNEAQ (reference sequence). The CDR3 is 12 residues long. V was shortened by 1 base and J by 7 bases, with 7 bases between the two germline ends. In DNA form, the CDR3 reads TGTGCCAGCAGCTTAGATACGACTGGCTACACCTTC. Residues: CASSLDTTGYTF.

This chain uses TRBV10-3 with TRBJ1-4; tentative D call: TRBD1 (6 bases). The V gene's germline CDR1 is ENHRY and CDR2 SYGVKD. The CDR3 spans 13 residues. The V gene lost 7 bases and the J gene lost 8 bases, with 14 bases spanning the gap. The CDR3 nucleotides are TGTGCCATCAACAGGGAAAAGGGCGAAAAACTGTTTTTT. Residues: CAINREKGEKLFF.

This sequence joins TRBV6-6 and TRBJ1-2; 9 nucleotides align to TRBD1. The J segment lost 8 bases and the V segment lost 5 bases, leaving 3 bases of the junction unmatched. The CDR3 spans 12 residues. CDR1 is MNHNY and CDR2 is SVGAGI in the germline V gene (reference sequence). The CDR3: CASSRTGVGYTF. The CDR3, as DNA: TGTGCCAGCAGTAGGACAGGGGTCGGCTACACCTTC.

The chain has TRBV18 and TRBJ1-4, with 8 bases fitting TRBD1. The trim removed 3 bases at V and 6 bases at J, leaving 6 bases unmatched. This CDR3 spans 15 amino acids. Per germline, CDR1 KGHSH and CDR2 LQKENI. The CDR3 protein is CASSPRTGSDEKLFF. Here the CDR3 DNA reads TGTGCCAGCTCACCTCGGACAGGGTCGGATGAAAAACTGTTTTTT. The variable domain in full, completed from reference TRBV18 and TRBJ1-4, reads NAGVMQNPRHLVRRRGQEARLRCSPMKGHSHVYWYRQLPEEGLKFMVYLQKENIIDESGMPKERFSAEFPKEGPSILRIQQVVRGDSAAYFCASSPRTGSDEKLFFGSGTQLSVL.

This rearrangement joins TRBV5-1 to TRBJ2-3, with 7 bases that match TRBD1. V dropped 1 base and J dropped 2; count of bases not matched to a gene: 4. Per germline, CDR1 SGHRS and CDR2 YFSETQ. This CDR3 spans 15 amino acids. CDR3 DNA sequence: TGCGCCAGCAGCTTGCCCGGACAGGCCACAGATACGCAGTATTTT. It translates to CASSLPGQATDTQYF. Full variable domain (missing parts from reference TRBV5-1 and TRBJ2-3): KAGVTQTPRYLIKTRGQQVTLSCSPISGHRSVSWYQQTPGQGLQFLFEYFSETQRNKGNFPGRFSGRQFSNSRSEMNVSTLELGDSALYLCASSLPGQATDTQYFGPGTRLTVL.

The J gene is TRBJ1-1, the V gene TRBV10-3; D is unresolved. Germline CDR1 is ENHRY and CDR2 is SYGVKD. Trimming stripped 3 bases from V and 0 bases from J, with 14 bases between. The CDR3 runs to 16 residues. The CDR3 DNA reads as TGTGCCATCAGTGACGCTACACGGCTACTGAACACTGAAGCTTTCTTT. This codes for CAISDATRLLNTEAFF.

This clone came up a few times. The rearrangement links TRBV3-1 (or the pseudogene TRBV3-2) to TRBJ1-6; D unresolved. CDR3 size: 14 residues. Trimming left V 1 base short and J 4 bases short, with 5 bases between. Germline V gene data show CDR1 as LGHDT and CDR2 as YNNKEL (reference sequence). The CDR3 DNA sequence: TGTGCCAGCAGCCAAGGGCAGTATAATTCACCCCTCCACTTT. It specifies CASSQGQYNSPLHF.

V gene TRBV6-5 combines with J gene TRBJ2-3; 7 positions match TRBD1. Germline CDR1 reads MNHEY; CDR2 reads SVGAGI. The CDR3 length is 15 residues. V was clipped by 5 bases and J by 0 bases; unmatched bases: 5. CDR3 amino acids: CASSNIQGSTDTQYF. CDR3 coding DNA: TGTGCCAGCAGTAACATACAGGGGAGCACAGATACGCAGTATTTT.

The chain links TRBV6-4 to TRBJ1-4; no reliable D call. Trimming took 3 bases from V and 2 from J, leaving 4 bases between them. CDR1 is MRHNA, CDR2 SNTAGT, per germline. This CDR3 is 13 amino acids long. The CDR3 is CASSEETNEKLFF. CDR3 coding DNA: TGTGCCAGCAGTGAGGAGACTAATGAAAAACTGTTTTTT.